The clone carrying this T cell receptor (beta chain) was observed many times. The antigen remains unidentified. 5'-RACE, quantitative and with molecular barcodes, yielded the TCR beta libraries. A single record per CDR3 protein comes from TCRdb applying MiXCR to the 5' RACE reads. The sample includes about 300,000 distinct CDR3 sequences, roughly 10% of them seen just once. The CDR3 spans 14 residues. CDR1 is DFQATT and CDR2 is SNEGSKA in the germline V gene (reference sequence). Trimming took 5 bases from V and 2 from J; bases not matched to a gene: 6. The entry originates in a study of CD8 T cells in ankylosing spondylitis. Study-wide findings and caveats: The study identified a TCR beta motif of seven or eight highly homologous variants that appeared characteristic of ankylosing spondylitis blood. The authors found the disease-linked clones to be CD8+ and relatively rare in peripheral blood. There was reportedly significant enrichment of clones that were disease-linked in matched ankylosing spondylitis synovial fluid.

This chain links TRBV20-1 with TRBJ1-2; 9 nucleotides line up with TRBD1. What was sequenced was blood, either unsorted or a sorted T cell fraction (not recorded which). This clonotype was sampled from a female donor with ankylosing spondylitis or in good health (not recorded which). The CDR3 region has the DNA TGCAGTGCTTATCCCGGGACAGGGAACTATGGCTACACCTTC. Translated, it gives CSAYPGTGNYGYTF.